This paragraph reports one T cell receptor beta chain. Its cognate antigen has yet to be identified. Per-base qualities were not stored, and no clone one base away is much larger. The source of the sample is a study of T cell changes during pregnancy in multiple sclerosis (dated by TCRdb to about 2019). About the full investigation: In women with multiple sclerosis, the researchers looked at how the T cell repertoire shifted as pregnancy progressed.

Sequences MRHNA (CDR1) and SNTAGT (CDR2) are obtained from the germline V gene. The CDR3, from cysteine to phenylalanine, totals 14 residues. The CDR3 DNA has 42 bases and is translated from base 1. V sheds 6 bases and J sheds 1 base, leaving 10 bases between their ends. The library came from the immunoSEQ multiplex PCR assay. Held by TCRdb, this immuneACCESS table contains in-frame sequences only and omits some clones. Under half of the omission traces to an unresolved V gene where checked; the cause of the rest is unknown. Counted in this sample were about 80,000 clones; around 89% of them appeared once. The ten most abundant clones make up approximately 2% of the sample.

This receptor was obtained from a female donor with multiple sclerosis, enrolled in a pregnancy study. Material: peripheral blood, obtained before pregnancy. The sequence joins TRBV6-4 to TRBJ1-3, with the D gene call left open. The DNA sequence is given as TGTGCCAGCAGCCACGGGGAGTCTGGAAACACCATATATTTT. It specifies CASSHGESGNTIYF.